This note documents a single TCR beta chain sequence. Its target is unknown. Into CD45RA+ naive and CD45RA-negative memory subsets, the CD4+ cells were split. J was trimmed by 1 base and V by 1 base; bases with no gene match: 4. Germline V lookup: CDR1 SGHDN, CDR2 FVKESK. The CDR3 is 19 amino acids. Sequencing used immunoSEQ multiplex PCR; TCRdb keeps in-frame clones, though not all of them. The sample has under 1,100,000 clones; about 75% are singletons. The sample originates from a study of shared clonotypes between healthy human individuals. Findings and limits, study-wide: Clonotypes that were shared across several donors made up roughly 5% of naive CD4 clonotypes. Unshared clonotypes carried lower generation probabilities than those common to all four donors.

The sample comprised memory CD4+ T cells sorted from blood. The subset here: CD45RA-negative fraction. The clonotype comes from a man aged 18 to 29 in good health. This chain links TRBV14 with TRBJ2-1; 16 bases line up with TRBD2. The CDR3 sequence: CASSQVGTSGRASYNEQFF. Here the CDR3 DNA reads TGTGCCAGCAGCCAAGTAGGGACTAGCGGGAGGGCGTCCTACAATGAGCAGTTCTTC.